The source of this TCR beta chain is a study of shared clonotypes between healthy human individuals. Study-wide background: A few men and a couple of women, aged 18 to 49, were donors. Study conclusions and caveats: The expectation was that sequencing depth would affect clonotype sharing among donors. All-four-donor shared clonotypes had higher generation probabilities than non-shared clonotypes did.

The CDR3 has 17 amino acids. The germline gives CDR1 LNHDA, CDR2 SQIVND (reference sequence). The J segment lost 2 bases and the V segment lost 3 bases, leaving 8 bases of the junction unmatched. This clone came up a few times. What it binds is not known. The assay was immunoSEQ multiplex PCR, and TCRdb's table has in-frame clones only and misses some. This sample has about 1 million clones; roughly 75% occur once, and the top ten carry around 1.5%. The specimen was memory CD4+ T cells sorted from blood. The subset is: CD45RA-negative fraction. The source of this sequence is a man younger than 35 in good health. V is TRBV19 and J is TRBJ2-3; TRBD2 aligns across 10 bases. The CDR3 here is CASSISLTSGSTDTQYF. DNA of the CDR3: TGTGCCAGTAGTATCTCCCTGACTAGCGGGTCCACAGATACGCAGTATTTT.